The sequence of this T cell receptor beta chain was determined in a study of cytomegalovirus exposure and HLA in healthy donors (dated by TCRdb to about 2017). With respect to the entire study: The 650 to 750 repertoires of the first cohort and the 110 or so validation repertoires were produced on the same platform, according to a later analysis. The study aimed to test whether signatures of past pathogen exposure could be identified by cataloging public T cell receptors. Besides the first cohort of some 670 subjects, a separate validation cohort made up of about 120 different subjects was used. High-throughput TCR immunosequencing, statistical association of individual TCRs with disease status, and machine learning were combined to predict cytomegalovirus infection status.

Ends trimmed: V by 7 bases, J by 2 bases; bases unmatched to a gene: 10. CDR1 and CDR2 are drawn from the germline V gene: MDHEN, SYDVKM. Including cysteine and phenylalanine, the CDR3 has 16 amino acids. The retained sequence is limited to the CDR3, 48 bases, with the frame set at the first base. In the case of this clone: Its antigen specificity is not known. No base quality information exists; no much larger clone differs at one position.

The library relied on the immunoSEQ multiplex PCR assay. For the original study's pipeline: A statistical classification framework was developed to diagnose cytomegalovirus status using the catalog of TCR beta chain sequences. Imported from immuneACCESS, the table was reduced by TCRdb to in-frame sequences with V and J called. These copies leave out some clones; in studies compared against another copy, an unresolved V gene accounts for under half, and the cause of the remainder is not known. The D gene and trimming were derived from the DNA, and the V and J assignments and clone size from that table. Within this sample are over 85,000 clones, with roughly nine tenths of them counted one time only. The ten most abundant clones make up approximately 1.9% of the sample. Results and caveats for the whole study, not just this receptor: A few of the identified cytomegalovirus-associated TCR beta chains were confirmed in vitro to be specific for cytomegalovirus antigens. The study listed 164 TCR beta chains as associated with cytomegalovirus. The classifier was reported to diagnose cytomegalovirus status with high specificity and sensitivity in both the original and validation cohorts. According to the authors, the approach could potentially be generalized to other disease states and immunological phenotypes. Of the cluster scores, approximately 95% were above 0 in a later analysis, which found that TCRs clustered in the first cohort also tended to co-occur in the roughly 130 validation repertoires. While some public TCRs were present in many individuals, most TCR sequences turned up only very rarely across donors. The validation cohort had no HLA typing available for a later analysis, so co-occurrence within that cohort was assessed over all 130 or so repertoires.

Donors formed part of the validation cohort, which comprised about 130 subjects and was distinct from the first cohort of 550 to 850 subjects. What was sequenced was PBMCs. Here the chain combines TRBV28 and TRBJ2-3, with 9 bases matching TRBD1. This clonotype was sampled from a woman younger than 35 in good health and CMV-seronegative. The CDR3 region has the sequence CASTSHGQGYTDTQYF. The bases read TGTGCCAGCACCTCCCATGGACAGGGGTACACAGATACGCAGTATTTT.